Given below is one TCR beta chain in context. As yet, its antigen is unknown. These data come from a study of cytomegalovirus exposure and HLA in healthy donors. Broader study findings: In vitro work confirmed that three CMV-associated chains recognize CMV antigens. Rare TCR sequences dominated, though some public TCRs recurred in many donors.

Trimming shortened V by 0 bases and J by 14 bases, and 21 bases separated the two germline ends. This CDR3 comprises 14 residues. The germline V gene encodes CDR1 SQVTM and CDR2 ANQGSEA. The PCR was carried out with 60 Vbeta primers and 13 Jbeta primers. Clones were sequenced by immunoSEQ multiplex PCR, and TCRdb holds only the in-frame ones, with some missing. This sample has about 150,000 clones, with around three quarters found just once. This TCR was recovered from a man aged 40-55 years in good health and CMV-seropositive. The chain couples TRBV29-1 to TRBJ2-3, with TRBD1 as a possible D gene (7 bases). Sample: PBMCs. The CDR3 sequence: CSVEEAGRRGQAYF. As DNA, the CDR3 is TGCAGCGTTGAAGAGGCCGGGAGAAGGGGGCAGGCGTATTTT.